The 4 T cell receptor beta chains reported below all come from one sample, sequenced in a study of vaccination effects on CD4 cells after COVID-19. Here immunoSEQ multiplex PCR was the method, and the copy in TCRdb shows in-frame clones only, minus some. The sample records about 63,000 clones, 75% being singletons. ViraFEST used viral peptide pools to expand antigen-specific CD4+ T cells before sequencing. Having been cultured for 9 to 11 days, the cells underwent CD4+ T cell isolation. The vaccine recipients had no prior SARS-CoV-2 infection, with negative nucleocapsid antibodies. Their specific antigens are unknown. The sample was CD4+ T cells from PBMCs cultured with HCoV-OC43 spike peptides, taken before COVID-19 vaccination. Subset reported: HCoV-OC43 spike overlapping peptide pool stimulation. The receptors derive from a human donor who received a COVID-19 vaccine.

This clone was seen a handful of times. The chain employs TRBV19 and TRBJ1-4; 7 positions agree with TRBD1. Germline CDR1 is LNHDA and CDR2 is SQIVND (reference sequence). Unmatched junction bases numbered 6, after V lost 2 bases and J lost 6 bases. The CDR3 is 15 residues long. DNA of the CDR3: TGTGCCAGTAGTATAACGAGGGGGCCGGATGAAAAACTGTTTTTT. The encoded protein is CASSITRGPDEKLFF.

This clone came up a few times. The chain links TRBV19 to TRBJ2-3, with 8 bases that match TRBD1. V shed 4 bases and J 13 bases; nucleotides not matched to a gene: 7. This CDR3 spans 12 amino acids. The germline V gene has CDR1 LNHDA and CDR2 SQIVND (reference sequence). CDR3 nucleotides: TGTGCCAGTAGTACCAGACAGGGGCTAGAGTATTTT. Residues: CASSTRQGLEYF.

In DNA, the CDR3 is TGTGCCACCAGTGATTTCAGGGCTAGTGGCGCCGGGGAGCTGTTTTTT. Residues: CATSDFRASGAGELFF. The genes are TRBV24-1 and TRBJ2-2, with D possibly matching TRBD1 (5 bases). The germline gives CDR1 KGHDR, CDR2 SFDVKD. CDR3 length equals 16 residues. V was cut by 1 base and J by 6 bases, with 14 bases left in between.

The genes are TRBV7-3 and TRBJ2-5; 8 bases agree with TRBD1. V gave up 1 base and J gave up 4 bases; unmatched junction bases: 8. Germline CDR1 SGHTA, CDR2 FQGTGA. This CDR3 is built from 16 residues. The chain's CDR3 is CASSLIPGQGGETQYF. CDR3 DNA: TGTGCCAGCAGCTTAATCCCCGGACAGGGCGGAGAGACCCAGTACTTC.